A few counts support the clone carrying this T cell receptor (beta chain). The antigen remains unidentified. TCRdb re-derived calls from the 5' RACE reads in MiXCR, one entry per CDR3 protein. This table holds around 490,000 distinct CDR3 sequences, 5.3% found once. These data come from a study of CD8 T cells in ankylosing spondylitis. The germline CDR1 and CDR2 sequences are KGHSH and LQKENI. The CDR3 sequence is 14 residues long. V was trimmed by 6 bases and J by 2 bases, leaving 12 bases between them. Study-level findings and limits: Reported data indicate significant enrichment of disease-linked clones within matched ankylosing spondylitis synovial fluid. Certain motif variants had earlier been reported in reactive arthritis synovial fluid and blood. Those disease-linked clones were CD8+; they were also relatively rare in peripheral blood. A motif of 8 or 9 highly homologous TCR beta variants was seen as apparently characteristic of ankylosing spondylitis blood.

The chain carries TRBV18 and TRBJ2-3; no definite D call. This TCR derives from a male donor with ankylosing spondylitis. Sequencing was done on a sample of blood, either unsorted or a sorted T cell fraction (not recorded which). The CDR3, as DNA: TGTGCCAGCTCGCCCGACCGTACCACAGATACGCAGTATTTT. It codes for CASSPDRTTDTQYF.